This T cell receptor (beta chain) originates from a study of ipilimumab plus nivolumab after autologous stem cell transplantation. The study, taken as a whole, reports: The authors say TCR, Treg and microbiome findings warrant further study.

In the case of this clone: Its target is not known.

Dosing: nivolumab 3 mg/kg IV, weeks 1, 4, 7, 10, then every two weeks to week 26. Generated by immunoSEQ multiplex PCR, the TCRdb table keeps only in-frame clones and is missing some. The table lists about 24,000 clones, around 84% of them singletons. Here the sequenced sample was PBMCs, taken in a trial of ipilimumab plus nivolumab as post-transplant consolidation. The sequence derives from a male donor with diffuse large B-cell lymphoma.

CDR3: CASSWDSGPYEQYF. Written as DNA, the CDR3 is TGCGCCAGCAGCTGGGACAGCGGACCGTACGAGCAGTACTTC. V and J are TRBV5-1 and TRBJ2-7, with TRBD1 matching 7 bases. In germline, CDR1 is SGHRS, CDR2 YFSETQ. The CDR3 totals 14 residues. V lost 3 bases, J lost 4 bases, and 7 bases stayed unmatched.